This T cell receptor beta chain was identified in a study of early T cells in non-severe SARS-CoV-2 infection (dated by TCRdb to about 2021). About the full investigation: Bulk RNA from unsorted whole blood was used for TCR sequencing, so alpha and beta chains could not be paired. Results and caveats for the whole study, not just this receptor: Matching against VDJdb was skewed toward anti-spike CD8 responses, likely underestimated virus-specific expansions, and missed private and CD4 specificities.

A case-control design nested within a healthcare worker cohort in London, UK, was used, with weekly nasopharyngeal swab PCR tests and blood sampling performed. Between 23 and 31 March 2020, the week of the UK lockdown, healthcare workers were enrolled and then followed up weekly for as long as 16 weeks. There are many counts of this clonotype. No antigen is known for it. No quality values exist for individual bases; no much larger clone is one base distant. Library prep was done by 5' RACE. The reads were generated on a NextSeq 500. To correct for sequencing error and PCR bias, the TCR library protocol tagged individual cDNA molecules with unique molecular identifiers. Sequencing covered both TCR alpha and beta chains, and within each sample the abundances of alpha and beta sequences were tightly co-correlated. The paper's data handling went like this. Decombinator V4 was used to perform V gene, J gene and CDR3 annotation of TCR sequences. Expanded TCRs were defined as changing significantly between any two time points under a Poisson model with p below 0.0001. Abundances of TCRs were expressed as counts per million after normalisation to the total number of TCRs sequenced in each sample. TRAV1-2 paired with TRAJ12, TRAJ20 or TRAJ33 defined MAIT TCRs, while TRAV10 paired with TRAJ18 defined iNKT TCRs. A search of VDJdb, accessed on 1 November 2021, was run for TCRs annotated to CMV, EBV and SARS-CoV-2, with TCRs annotated for multiple antigens excluded. The public sequencing data were trimmed at Q25 with fastp and processed into clonotypes with MiXCR by TCRdb, which kept only in-frame beta chains. A single entry per CDR3 protein holds the most common genes and DNA from its merged rows. The V and J calls here are based on TCRdb, not the publication. The sample data list approximately 56,000 distinct CDR3 sequences, and around a tenth of these were observed just once. 4.2% of the sample rests with the top ten.

As encoded in the germline V gene, CDR1 is SQVTM while CDR2 is ANQGSEA. The CDR3, cysteine through phenylalanine, is 13 amino acids long. The sequence is cut down to CDR3 DNA, 39 bases in frame from base 1. V is pared back by 8 bases and J by 4 bases, with 16 bases lying between the germline termini. This clonotype originated in an adult who was a healthcare worker with PCR-confirmed SARS-CoV-2 infection or an uninfected control (not recorded which). The chain is made from TRBV29-1 and TRBJ2-3; the best D guess is TRBD2, with 6 bases matching. The sequencing sample was made of whole blood. The DNA reads TGCAGCTTATTCTGGAGGGGTCCAGATACGCAGTATTTT. It translates to CSLFWRGPDTQYF.